Below, 32 T cell receptor beta chains from the same sample are listed, as sequenced in a study of blood T cell repertoires in COVID-19. Profiled with immunoSEQ multiplex PCR; TCRdb holds only in-frame clones, not every one. The sample yields about 180,000 clones, about 87% seen once. Sequencing was done on a sample of peripheral blood. The receptors shown here come from a man in his fifties or sixties with COVID-19, enrolled during active disease.

This clone turned up a few times. The chain recombines TRBV24-1 with TRBJ2-2; possible D gene TRBD2, 6 bases. The V end lost 10 bases, the J end lost 6 bases, and 14 bases lay between the germline ends. Per germline, CDR1 KGHDR and CDR2 SFDVKD. The CDR3 is 13 residues long. The CDR3 DNA sequence: TGTGCCACTTCCCGCGGGGTGCCCGGGGAGCTGTTTTTT. Translating gives CATSRGVPGELFF.

The chain uses TRBV5-1 and TRBJ1-2; 10 nucleotides agree with TRBD1. This CDR3 spans 15 amino acids. Trimming removed 4 bases from V and 7 bases from J; junction bases left unmatched: 10. Looked up from germline, CDR1 is SGHRS and CDR2 is YFSETQ. CDR3 in amino acids: CASSMMTGGVGGYTF. The CDR3 coding sequence is TGCGCCAGCAGCATGATGACAGGGGGCGTGGGTGGCTACACCTTC.

The chain couples TRBV5-1 to TRBJ2-2, with a tentative D call TRBD2 (5 bases). CDR1 and CDR2 from the germline V gene are SGHRS and YFSETQ. CDR3 length: 14 residues. Trimming took 1 base from V and 4 from J, leaving 8 bases between them. CDR3 protein: CASSLFAGTGELFF. CDR3 in DNA: TGCGCCAGCAGCTTGTTCGCGGGCACCGGGGAGCTGTTTTTT.

The chain carries TRBV13 and TRBJ2-7; 7 bases agree with TRBD2. After removal of 2 bases from V and 4 bases from J, the junction contained 14 bases not matched to a gene. This CDR3 has 17 residues. Germline V gene sequence: CDR1 PRHDT, CDR2 FYEKMQ (reference sequence). This CDR3 is CASSLRLNWEGSYEQYF. CDR3 bases: TGTGCCAGCAGCTTACGGCTTAATTGGGAGGGCTCGTACGAGCAGTACTTC.

The chain joins TRBV19 to TRBJ1-2; D might be TRBD1 (6 bases). Germline CDR1 and CDR2: LNHDA and SQIVND (reference sequence). This CDR3 is built from 12 residues. The germline V and J ends were trimmed by 10 bases and 6 bases, with 15 bases remaining between them. CDR3 nucleotides: TGTGCCACTAGGACAGAGTTGGATGGCTACACCTTC. Translation gives CATRTELDGYTF. Filled out from reference TRBV19 and TRBJ1-2, the complete variable domain reads DGGITQSPKYLFRKEGQNVTLSCEQNLNHDAMYWYRQDPGQGLRLIYYSQIVNDFQKGDIAEGYSVSREKKESFPLTVTSAQKNPTAFYLCATRTELDGYTFGSGTRLTVV.

The chain carries TRBV6-5 and TRBJ1-1; no firm D call. V was cut by 3 bases and J by 10 bases, with 21 bases left in between. This CDR3 has 15 residues. Germline V gene lookup returns CDR1 MNHEY and CDR2 SVGAGI. CDR3 sequence reads: CASSYRMSSQRGAFF. CDR3 bases: TGTGCCAGCAGTTATAGAATGAGTTCGCAGCGTGGAGCTTTCTTT.

J is TRBJ1-5 and V is TRBV9; tentatively, D is TRBD1 (6 bases). The CDR3 loop spans 13 amino acids. V was shortened by 3 bases and J by 2 bases, with 6 bases between the two germline ends. Germline lookup yields CDR1 SGDLS and CDR2 YYNGEE. CDR3 protein: CASSEGGNQPQHF. The CDR3 region has the DNA TGTGCCAGCAGCGAGGGGGGCAATCAGCCCCAGCATTTT.

The CDR3 coding sequence is TGTGCCAGCAGCTTAAGTTCTAGCGATGACACCGGGGAGCTGTTTTTT. Protein product: CASSLSSSDDTGELFF. The V and J genes are TRBV7-2 and TRBJ2-2; possible D gene TRBD2, 6 bases. This CDR3 spans 16 amino acids. Trimming left V 2 bases short and J 3 bases short, with 13 bases between. Germline V gene sequence: CDR1 SGHTA, CDR2 FQGNSA.

This clone was observed a single time. The V gene is TRBV28, the J gene TRBJ1-5, with 10 bases identical to TRBD1. Germline CDR1 MDHEN, CDR2 SYDVKM. CDR3 length: 16 residues. V dropped 5 bases and J dropped 7; count of bases not matched to a gene: 11. Here the CDR3 DNA reads TGTGCCAGCAGTGCGGGACAGGGGAGTAGGTACCAGCCCCAGCATTTT. Amino acids: CASSAGQGSRYQPQHF. The full variable domain, in which reference TRBV28 and TRBJ1-5 provide the parts outside the CDR3, is DVKVTQSSRYLVKRTGEKVFLECVQDMDHENMFWYRQDPGLGLRLIYFSYDVKMKEKGDIPEGYSVSREKKERFSLILESASTNQTSMYLCASSAGQGSRYQPQHFGDGTRLSIL.

This clone was detected a few times. J is TRBJ1-6 and V is TRBV6-5, with a weak D call TRBD1 (5 bases). The CDR3 totals 15 residues. Germline loops: CDR1 MNHEY, CDR2 SVGAGI. Trimming left V 4 bases short and J 6 bases short, with 13 bases between. The CDR3 region has the DNA TGTGCCAGCAGTTGGGGGAGGGTTGGTAATTCACCCCTCCACTTT. Amino acids: CASSWGRVGNSPLHF.

V gene TRBV19 combines with J gene TRBJ2-5, with 12 nucleotides matching TRBD1. This CDR3 has 17 residues. Germline values: CDR1 LNHDA, CDR2 SQIVND (reference sequence). Losses at the gene ends were 6 bases for V and 6 bases for J; bases not matched to a gene: 14. CDR3 nucleotide sequence: TGTGCCAGTAGCGTACTTCCGGGACAGGGGGCGCAGAAGACCCAGTACTTC. Translating it yields CASSVLPGQGAQKTQYF.

This chain uses TRBV11-1 with TRBJ2-7; 11 bases align to TRBD1. Germline V gene data show CDR1 as SGHAT and CDR2 as FQDESV (reference sequence). The CDR3 loop spans 15 amino acids. Unmatched junction bases numbered 5, after V lost 2 bases and J lost 5 bases. CDR3 DNA: TGTGCCAGCAGCTTAAACGGACAGGGGGCCCACGAGCAGTACTTC. Translating gives CASSLNGQGAHEQYF.

The chain carries TRBV29-1 and TRBJ1-2; D ambiguous. Germline lookup yields CDR1 SQVTM and CDR2 ANQGSEA. This CDR3 is 15 amino acids long. V lost 0 bases and J lost 0, with 11 bases in between. In nucleotides, the CDR3 is TGCAGCGTTGAAGAGGAGGTGGTCCCTAACTATGGCTACACCTTC. Encoded protein: CSVEEEVVPNYGYTF.

The J gene is TRBJ2-7, the V gene TRBV3-1 (or the pseudogene TRBV3-2); the match to TRBD1 covers 7 bases. The CDR3 loop spans 18 amino acids. The ends lost 4 bases at V and 1 base at J; junction bases unmatched: 16. CDR1 LGHDT and CDR2 YNNKEL come from the germline V gene (reference sequence). The CDR3 loop is CASSRLRQGPRRSYEQYF. The CDR3 region has the DNA TGTGCCAGCAGCCGATTAAGACAGGGCCCTCGTCGGTCCTACGAGCAGTACTTC.

With respect to this clone: The same CDR3 arises from other DNA sequences in this sample as well. This chain links TRBV19 with TRBJ2-3; weak D call: TRBD1 (6 bases). Deletions cut 2 bases from V and 0 bases from J, with 9 bases between. Germline loops: CDR1 LNHDA, CDR2 SQIVND (reference sequence). CDR3 size: 15 residues. CDR3 DNA: TGTGCCAGTAGTATACAGGGGCTTAGCACAGATACGCAGTATTTT. Translation: CASSIQGLSTDTQYF.

The genes are TRBV7-2 and TRBJ1-5; D is possibly TRBD1 (6 bases). V lost 3 bases to trimming and J lost 4 bases, with 10 bases between them. Germline CDR1 SGHTA, CDR2 FQGNSA. This CDR3 region has 14 residues. CDR3 in DNA: TGTGCCAGCAGCTTTGGACAGCCTAATCAGCCCCAGCATTTT. Protein product: CASSFGQPNQPQHF.

The J gene is TRBJ2-1, the V gene TRBV19; 7 nucleotides match TRBD2. The germline CDR1 and CDR2 sequences are LNHDA and SQIVND (reference sequence). The CDR3 sequence is 13 residues long. V lost 1 base to trimming and J lost 9 bases; unmatched junction nucleotides: 3. As DNA, the CDR3 is TGTGCCAGTAGTATAGGTGGGGGGGGTGAGCAGTTCTTC. Its translation is CASSIGGGGEQFF.

In its sample, this clone was seen a few times. The genes are TRBV2 and TRBJ2-3; D ambiguous. V was pared by 5 bases and J by 0 bases, with 6 bases between. Germline V lookup: CDR1 SNHLY, CDR2 FYNNEI. This CDR3 is 13 amino acids long. CDR3 DNA: TGTGCCAGCAGTTTCCAAAGCACAGATACGCAGTATTTT. This translates into CASSFQSTDTQYF. The variable domain in full, with the rest retrieved from reference TRBV2 and TRBJ2-3, is EPEVTQTPSHQVTQMGQEVILRCVPISNHLYFYWYRQILGQKVEFLVSFYNNEISEKSEIFDDQFSVERPDGSNFTLKIRSTKLEDSAMYFCASSFQSTDTQYFGPGTRLTVL.

The V call is TRBV2, the J call TRBJ1-2; 8 positions match TRBD1. The germline V gene encodes CDR1 SNHLY and CDR2 FYNNEI. The CDR3 is made up of 13 amino acids. V lost 4 bases and J lost 4; bases outside the gene matches: 2. As DNA, the CDR3 is TGTGCCAGCAGTGGACAGGGGACCTATGGCTACACCTTC. Translating gives CASSGQGTYGYTF.

CDR3 in DNA: TGTGCCAGCAGTTTACGGCTAGCGGTTAACAATGAGCAGTTCTTC. It is translated as CASSLRLAVNNEQFF. The chain has TRBV27 and TRBJ2-1; 7 bases are a match to TRBD2. After removal of 2 bases from V and 5 bases from J, the junction contained 6 bases not matched to a gene. The V gene's germline CDR1 is MNHEY and CDR2 SMNVEV (reference sequence). The CDR3 covers 15 residues.

The rearrangement uses TRBV7-2 and TRBJ1-6; no clear D. Trimming took off 0 bases at V and 8 bases at J, with 11 bases between the two ends. The CDR3 totals 15 residues. Germline CDR1 is SGHTA and CDR2 is FQGNSA. As DNA, the CDR3 is TGTGCCAGCAGCTTAGCGAGAGGGTTGCATTCACCCCTCCACTTT. Translated: CASSLARGLHSPLHF.

CDR3 loop: CASSQAERGDTEAFF. The CDR3, as DNA: TGTGCCAGCAGCCAGGCTGAAAGGGGCGACACTGAAGCTTTCTTT. V and J are TRBV4-2 and TRBJ1-1; D may be TRBD1 (5 bases). Looked up from germline, CDR1 is LGHNA and CDR2 is YNFKEQ. Deletions cut 3 bases from V and 3 bases from J, with 14 bases between. This CDR3 spans 15 amino acids.

The chain joins TRBV19 to TRBJ1-2; TRBD1 matches 9 bases. CDR3 size: 15 residues. The V gene's germline CDR1 is LNHDA and CDR2 SQIVND (reference sequence). V lost 6 bases and J lost 5; bases outside the gene matches: 10. This chain's CDR3 is CASSIQGAGVYGYTF. Written as DNA, the CDR3 is TGTGCCAGTAGCATACAGGGGGCAGGGGTTTATGGCTACACCTTC. Looking up the rest from reference TRBV19 and TRBJ1-2 gives the full variable domain: DGGITQSPKYLFRKEGQNVTLSCEQNLNHDAMYWYRQDPGQGLRLIYYSQIVNDFQKGDIAEGYSVSREKKESFPLTVTSAQKNPTAFYLCASSIQGAGVYGYTFGSGTRLTVV.

This chain links TRBV19 with TRBJ2-1; TRBD1 matches 11 bases. The CDR3 contains 13 residues. CDR1 and CDR2 (germline): LNHDA, SQIVND (reference sequence). The trim removed 8 bases at V and 5 bases at J, leaving 2 bases unmatched. The CDR3 here is CASQGQGDNEQFF. The CDR3 DNA reads TGTGCCAGTCAGGGACAGGGGGACAATGAGCAGTTCTTC. The whole variable domain, remainder taken from reference TRBV19 and TRBJ2-1, is DGGITQSPKYLFRKEGQNVTLSCEQNLNHDAMYWYRQDPGQGLRLIYYSQIVNDFQKGDIAEGYSVSREKKESFPLTVTSAQKNPTAFYLCASQGQGDNEQFFGPGTRLTVL.

The chain is built from TRBV9 and TRBJ2-3, with a weak D call TRBD1 (6 bases). The CDR3 loop spans 15 amino acids. Germline values: CDR1 SGDLS, CDR2 YYNGEE. Trimming pared 0 bases from V and 3 bases from J, leaving 11 bases between. For the CDR3, the DNA is TGTGCCAGCAGCGTAGGGGAGCAGGGGACAGATACGCAGTATTTT. Its protein product is CASSVGEQGTDTQYF.

About this clone itself: One end of the junction does not line up with germline, which may come from a read error. V is TRBV30 and J is TRBJ1-2, with D unresolved. CDR3 size: 10 residues. Germline CDR1 and CDR2: GTSNPN and SVGIG (reference sequence). The CDR3 DNA follows: TGTGCCTGGAGTCGAGTTAACAGCTCTTTC. This translates into CAWSRVNSSF.

This clone was detected a few times. The chain uses TRBV7-2 and TRBJ1-4, with D tentatively TRBD1 (5 bases). The CDR3 has 17 amino acids. V was shortened by 1 base and J by 11 bases, with 23 bases between the two germline ends. Germline CDR1 and CDR2: SGHTA and FQGNSA. The CDR3 DNA reads TGTGCCAGCAGCTTAGTCCCCCCCGGTTCCGGGGGACTGAAACTGTTTTTT. As protein: CASSLVPPGSGGLKLFF.

This chain links TRBV18 with TRBJ2-5; TRBD1 matches at 7 bases. V dropped 3 bases and J dropped 2; count of bases not matched to a gene: 9. The V gene's germline CDR1 is KGHSH and CDR2 LQKENI. The CDR3 runs to 16 residues. For the CDR3, the DNA is TGTGCCAGCTCACCCCCGGGACAGTCTTTTCAAGAGACCCAGTACTTC. Protein sequence: CASSPPGQSFQETQYF.

The V and J genes are TRBV6-5 and TRBJ1-4; D not resolved. The V and J ends lost 5 bases and 2 bases respectively, with 9 bases between them. This CDR3 contains 14 residues. The germline gives CDR1 MNHEY, CDR2 SVGAGI. This CDR3 reads CASSPTQTNEKLFF. In DNA form, the CDR3 reads TGTGCCAGCAGTCCCACACAGACTAATGAAAAACTGTTTTTT.

The genes are TRBV20-1 and TRBJ1-6; unclear D gene. The CDR3 length is 14 residues. Trimming left V 3 bases short and J 6 bases short, with 12 bases between. The germline V gene has CDR1 DFQATT and CDR2 SNEGSKA (reference sequence). The CDR3 protein is CSASAQTTNSPLHF. The CDR3, as DNA: TGCAGTGCTAGTGCCCAGACTACTAATTCACCCCTCCACTTT.

J is TRBJ2-5 and V is TRBV18, with D possibly TRBD1 on 6 matching bases. The CDR3 spans 15 residues. In germline, CDR1 is KGHSH, CDR2 LQKENI. V dropped 2 bases and J dropped 4 bases, with 14 bases sitting between them. This CDR3 is CASSPNGQFGETQYF. The CDR3, as DNA: TGTGCCAGCTCACCAAACGGACAGTTTGGAGAGACCCAGTACTTC.

The rearrangement links TRBV20-1 to TRBJ1-2; D not resolved. The CDR3 is made up of 11 amino acids. Per the germline V gene, CDR1 is DFQATT and CDR2 is SNEGSKA (reference sequence). Deletions cut 8 bases from V and 9 bases from J, with 16 bases between. CDR3 residues: CSPTGGESYTF. CDR3 sequence (DNA): TGCAGTCCAACGGGCGGGGAGAGCTACACCTTC.